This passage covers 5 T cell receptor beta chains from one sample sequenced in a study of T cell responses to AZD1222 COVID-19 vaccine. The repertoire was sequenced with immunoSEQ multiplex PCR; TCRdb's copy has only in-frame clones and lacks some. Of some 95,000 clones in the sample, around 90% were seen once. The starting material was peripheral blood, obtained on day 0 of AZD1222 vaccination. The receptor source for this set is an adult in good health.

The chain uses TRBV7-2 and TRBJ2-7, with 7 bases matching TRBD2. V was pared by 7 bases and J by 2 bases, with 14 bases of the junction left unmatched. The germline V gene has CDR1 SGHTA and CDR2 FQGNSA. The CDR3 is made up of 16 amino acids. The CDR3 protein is CASTTQTSKRTYEQYF. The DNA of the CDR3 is TGTGCCAGCACCACCCAGACTAGCAAAAGGACCTACGAGCAGTACTTC.

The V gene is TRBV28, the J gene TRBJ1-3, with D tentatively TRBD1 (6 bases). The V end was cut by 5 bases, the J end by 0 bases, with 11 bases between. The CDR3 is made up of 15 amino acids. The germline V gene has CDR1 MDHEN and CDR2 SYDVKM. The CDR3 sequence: CASSDGDTSGNTIYF. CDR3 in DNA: TGTGCCAGCAGTGACGGGGACACCTCTGGAAACACCATATATTTT.

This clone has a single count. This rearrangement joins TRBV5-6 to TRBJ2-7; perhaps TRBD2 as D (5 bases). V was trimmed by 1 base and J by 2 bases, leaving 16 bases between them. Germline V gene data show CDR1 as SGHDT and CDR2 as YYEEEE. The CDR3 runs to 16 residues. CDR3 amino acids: CASSLSGGLGTYEQYF. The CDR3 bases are TGTGCCAGCAGCTTGTCCGGCGGTCTCGGGACCTACGAGCAGTACTTC.

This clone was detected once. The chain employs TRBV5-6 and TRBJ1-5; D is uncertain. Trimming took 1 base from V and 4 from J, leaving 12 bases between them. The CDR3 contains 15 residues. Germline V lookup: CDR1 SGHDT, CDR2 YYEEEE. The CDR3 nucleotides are TGTGCCAGCAGCTTGCAAGGACGGAGTAATCAGCCCCAGCATTTT. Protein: CASSLQGRSNQPQHF.

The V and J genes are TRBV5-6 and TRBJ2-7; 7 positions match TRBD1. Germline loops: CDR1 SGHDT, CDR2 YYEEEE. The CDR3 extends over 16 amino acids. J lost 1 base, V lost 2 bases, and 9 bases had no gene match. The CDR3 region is CASSLFLNRGSYEQYF. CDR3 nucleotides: TGTGCCAGCAGCTTATTCTTAAACAGGGGATCCTACGAGCAGTACTTC.